The 28 T cell receptor beta chains below come from one sample, sequenced in a study of blood T cell repertoires in COVID-19. Using immunoSEQ multiplex PCR, the repertoire was profiled, and TCRdb retains in-frame clones only, with some absent. This repertoire shows about 120,000 clones, approximately 80% found once; its top ten account for around 4.5%. The sample was peripheral blood. The receptors stem from a woman in her seventies with acute or convalescent COVID-19.

The V gene is TRBV24-1, the J gene TRBJ1-2; D perhaps matches TRBD1 (5 bases). CDR1 is KGHDR, CDR2 SFDVKD, per germline. V dropped 4 bases and J dropped 1 base, with 9 bases sitting between them. The CDR3 length is 14 residues. CDR3 loop: CATSDPTVNYGYTF. The CDR3 bases are TGTGCCACCAGTGACCCGACAGTTAACTATGGCTACACCTTC.

The chain carries TRBV19 and TRBJ1-3; weak D call: TRBD1 (5 bases). The CDR3 loop spans 15 amino acids. Germline loops: CDR1 LNHDA, CDR2 SQIVND (reference sequence). The V end was cut by 3 bases, the J end by 4 bases, with 13 bases between. The CDR3 protein is CASSIRQISGNTIYF. The CDR3 DNA is TGTGCCAGTAGTATCCGACAGATTTCCGGAAACACCATATATTTT.

CDR3 protein: CASSPTAQGHYNEQFF. Written as DNA, the CDR3 is TGTGCCAGCTCACCAACAGCACAGGGGCACTACAATGAGCAGTTCTTC. The gene calls are TRBV18 and TRBJ2-1, with TRBD1 matching over 7 bases. The CDR3 extends over 16 amino acids. Unmatched junction bases numbered 7, after V lost 2 bases and J lost 3 bases. The V gene's germline CDR1 is KGHSH and CDR2 LQKENI.

This sequence joins TRBV11-3 and TRBJ2-5; maybe TRBD2 (5 bases). Germline V gives CDR1 SGHNT, CDR2 YENEEA. Trimming took 5 bases from V and 0 from J, leaving 13 bases between them. This CDR3 has 15 amino acids. The chain's CDR3 is CASSTHLANQETQYF. For the CDR3, the DNA is TGTGCCAGCAGCACCCACCTAGCAAACCAAGAGACCCAGTACTTC.

The rearrangement links TRBV7-2 to TRBJ1-6; D not certain. Germline loops: CDR1 SGHTA, CDR2 FQGNSA. The CDR3 has 14 residues. V lost 4 bases to trimming and J lost 9 bases, with 13 bases between them. Here the CDR3 reads CASSSAKVASPLHF. The CDR3 bases are TGTGCCAGCAGCTCCGCCAAAGTAGCTTCACCCCTCCACTTT.

The chain recombines TRBV5-6 with TRBJ1-1, with 9 bases aligning to TRBD1. This CDR3 spans 12 amino acids. The germline V gene has CDR1 SGHDT and CDR2 YYEEEE. The J segment lost 11 bases and the V segment lost 4 bases, leaving 6 bases of the junction unmatched. DNA of the CDR3: TGTGCCAGCAGCACAACAGGGGGCGTCGCTTTCTTT. Its protein product is CASSTTGGVAFF.

The chain has TRBV4-1 and TRBJ2-1; 12 bases align to TRBD2. Per the germline V gene, CDR1 is MGHRA and CDR2 is YSYEKL. V was pared by 2 bases and J by 3 bases, with 5 bases of the junction left unmatched. The CDR3 is 17 residues long. The CDR3 here is CASSQTRTSGDYNEQFF. In DNA, the CDR3 is TGCGCCAGCAGCCAAACGCGGACTAGCGGGGACTACAATGAGCAGTTCTTC.

J is TRBJ2-3 and V is TRBV6-5, with TRBD2 matching over 9 bases. The germline gives CDR1 MNHEY, CDR2 SVGAGI. With 5 bases clipped from V and 4 bases from J, the junction kept 7 bases outside the gene matches. The CDR3 is made up of 15 amino acids. The CDR3 loop reads CASSPDRTSADTQYF. CDR3 coding DNA: TGTGCCAGCAGTCCTGACCGGACTAGCGCAGATACGCAGTATTTT.

The V and J genes are TRBV5-1 and TRBJ2-3; tentatively, D is TRBD2 (7 bases). CDR3 length: 15 residues. Germline CDR1 reads SGHRS; CDR2 reads YFSETQ. The V and J ends lost 1 base and 5 bases respectively, with 14 bases between them. CDR3 in amino acids: CASSLSSGGGDTQYF. The CDR3, as DNA: TGCGCCAGCAGCTTGTCATCGGGGGGCGGAGATACGCAGTATTTT.

The chain couples TRBV6-1 to TRBJ2-1; D is ambiguous. The CDR3 sequence is 12 residues long. Trimming shortened V by 2 bases and J by 8 bases, and 7 bases separated the two germline ends. Per the germline V gene, CDR1 is MNHNS and CDR2 is SASEGT. The CDR3: CASSEFRHEQFF. Written as DNA, the CDR3 is TGTGCCAGCAGTGAATTCAGGCATGAGCAGTTCTTC.

This clone was seen a handful of times. J is TRBJ1-6 and V is TRBV4-3; D possibly corresponds to TRBD1 (5 bases). V lost 5 bases and J lost 9, with 17 bases in between. Germline CDR1 LGHNA, CDR2 YSLEER. CDR3 size: 15 residues. The chain's CDR3 is CASSLRARVASPLHF. CDR3 coding DNA: TGCGCCAGCAGCTTAAGAGCCAGGGTTGCTTCACCCCTCCACTTT.

V gene TRBV18 combines with J gene TRBJ2-7; 9 bases line up with TRBD2. Per the germline V gene, CDR1 is KGHSH and CDR2 is LQKENI. V dropped 3 bases and J dropped 4; count of bases not matched to a gene: 4. The CDR3 has 14 amino acids. The CDR3: CASSPGSGGYEQYF. DNA for the CDR3: TGTGCCAGCTCACCCGGGAGCGGGGGGTACGAGCAGTACTTC. The entire variable domain, with the rest obtained from reference TRBV18 and TRBJ2-7, is as follows: NAGVMQNPRHLVRRRGQEARLRCSPMKGHSHVYWYRQLPEEGLKFMVYLQKENIIDESGMPKERFSAEFPKEGPSILRIQQVVRGDSAAYFCASSPGSGGYEQYFGPGTRLTVT.

In its sample, this clone was seen a few times. The V and J genes are TRBV7-9 and TRBJ1-4, with 8 bases lining up with TRBD1. V dropped 4 bases and J dropped 7; count of bases not matched to a gene: 5. The CDR3 has 14 amino acids. Per the germline V gene, CDR1 is SEHNR and CDR2 is FQNEAQ (reference sequence). The DNA of the CDR3 is TGTGCCAGCAGCTATGGGACAGGTGGTGAAAAACTGTTTTTT. It translates to CASSYGTGGEKLFF.

This chain connects TRBV11-2 to TRBJ1-2; D call uncertain. CDR1 is SGHAT, CDR2 FQNNGV, per germline. The CDR3 has 13 residues. The germline V and J ends were trimmed by 8 bases and 1 base, with 11 bases remaining between them. The CDR3 loop is CASGQGVNYGYTF. CDR3 coding DNA: TGTGCCAGCGGGCAAGGCGTTAACTATGGCTACACCTTC. Looking up the rest from reference TRBV11-2 and TRBJ1-2 gives the full variable domain: EAGVAQSPRYKIIEKRQSVAFWCNPISGHATLYWYQQILGQGPKLLIQFQNNGVVDDSQLPKDRFSAERLKGVDSTLKIQPAKLEDSAVYLCASGQGVNYGYTFGSGTRLTVV.

CDR3 amino acids: CASSIGPAASNQPQHF. Written as DNA, the CDR3 is TGTGCCAGTAGTATAGGGCCGGCAGCGAGCAATCAGCCCCAGCATTTT. The J gene is TRBJ1-5, the V gene TRBV19; the D is unclear. Per the germline V gene, CDR1 is LNHDA and CDR2 is SQIVND (reference sequence). This CDR3 region has 16 residues. V gave up 1 base and J gave up 1 base, with 11 bases separating them.

This clone was detected only once. The rearrangement links TRBV5-1 to TRBJ2-1; perhaps TRBD1 as D (5 bases). Germline assignment: CDR1 SGHRS and CDR2 YFSETQ. The CDR3 runs to 14 residues. Trimming pared 2 bases from V and 2 bases from J, leaving 8 bases between. The CDR3 loop is CASSLQAPYNEQFF. The CDR3 DNA reads as TGCGCCAGCAGCTTACAGGCGCCCTACAATGAGCAGTTCTTC.

The chain recombines TRBV4-2 with TRBJ1-2, with 7 bases lining up with TRBD1. CDR3 size: 15 residues. V lost 0 bases, J lost 4 bases, and 5 bases stayed unmatched. Germline V gene data show CDR1 as LGHNA and CDR2 as YNFKEQ. CDR3: CASSQDATGSYGYTF. The CDR3 DNA follows: TGTGCCAGCAGCCAAGATGCGACAGGGTCCTATGGCTACACCTTC.

The rearrangement links TRBV7-9 to TRBJ2-5, with D perhaps TRBD2 (6 bases). The germline V gene has CDR1 SEHNR and CDR2 FQNEAQ (reference sequence). Trimming left V 7 bases short and J 5 bases short, with 20 bases between. The CDR3 extends over 15 amino acids. CDR3 protein: CASTNARGMGETQYF. The CDR3 bases are TGTGCCAGCACCAATGCACGGGGGATGGGGGAGACCCAGTACTTC.

This sequence joins TRBV11-3 and TRBJ2-3, with unresolved D. CDR3 length equals 15 residues. CDR1 is SGHNT and CDR2 is YENEEA in the germline V gene. The ends were cut back, 2 bases at V and 0 bases at J, with 9 bases in the middle. In DNA, the CDR3 is TGTGCCAGCAGCTTATCCCAGATGAGCACAGATACGCAGTATTTT. Protein product: CASSLSQMSTDTQYF.

V usage is TRBV18 and J usage is TRBJ1-2, with TRBD1 as a possible D gene (6 bases). Looked up from germline, CDR1 is KGHSH and CDR2 is LQKENI. The germline V and J ends were trimmed by 5 bases and 5 bases, with 12 bases remaining between them. CDR3 size: 13 residues. Here the CDR3 DNA reads TGTGCCAGCTCAGAATCGAGGGGGTATGGCTACACCTTC. Translated: CASSESRGYGYTF.

The chain combines TRBV5-4 with TRBJ2-2; TRBD2 matches at 7 bases. This CDR3 has 16 amino acids. V lost 4 bases and J lost 0; bases outside the gene matches: 6. The germline gives CDR1 SGHNT, CDR2 YYREEE (reference sequence). The CDR3 spells CASSPPGGSNTGELFF. In DNA, the CDR3 is TGTGCCAGCAGCCCCCCCGGGGGGTCGAACACCGGGGAGCTGTTTTTT.

This chain connects TRBV7-3 to TRBJ1-2; D uncertain. The germline V gene encodes CDR1 SGHTA and CDR2 FQGTGA. V shed 3 bases and J shed 8 bases, with 13 bases lying between them. This CDR3 has 13 amino acids. CDR3 sequence (DNA): TGTGCCAGCAGCTTGATTAGTGGGAGGGGCTACACCTTC. Translating it yields CASSLISGRGYTF. Full variable domain (missing parts from reference TRBV7-3 and TRBJ1-2): GAGVSQTPSNKVTEKGKYVELRCDPISGHTALYWYRQSLGQGPEFLIYFQGTGAADDSGLPNDRFFAVRPEGSVSTLKIQRTERGDSAVYLCASSLISGRGYTFGSGTRLTVV.

The genes are TRBV14 and TRBJ1-2; the D is unclear. Germline CDR1 is SGHDN and CDR2 is FVKESK. The V and J ends lost 4 bases and 4 bases respectively, with 7 bases between them. CDR3 length equals 12 residues. CDR3 residues: CASSRVPYGYTF. In DNA, the CDR3 is TGTGCCAGCAGCCGCGTCCCCTATGGCTACACCTTC.

This sequence joins TRBV13 and TRBJ1-2; the match to TRBD1 covers 12 bases. V shed 3 bases and J 6 bases; nucleotides not matched to a gene: 8. The CDR3 has 16 amino acids. Germline CDR1 reads PRHDT; CDR2 reads FYEKMQ (reference sequence). DNA of the CDR3: TGTGCCAGCAGCTTCGGGACAGGGGGCGATTCGAATGGCTACACCTTC. It encodes CASSFGTGGDSNGYTF.

The chain employs TRBV6-2 or TRBV6-3 and TRBJ1-5, with D tentatively TRBD1 (6 bases). The V and J ends lost 5 bases and 7 bases respectively, with 9 bases between them. The CDR3 contains 12 residues. From germline, CDR1 is MNHEY and CDR2 SVGEGT. The CDR3 DNA follows: TGTGCCAGCAGTCACAGGGACCAGCCCCAGCATTTT. This encodes CASSHRDQPQHF.

Comment on this clone: Other DNA sequences from this sample encode an identical CDR3 as well. The gene calls are TRBV7-9 and TRBJ1-1; D not certain. V was cut by 3 bases and J by 4 bases, with 9 bases left in between. Germline CDR1 SEHNR, CDR2 FQNEAQ (reference sequence). This CDR3 is built from 13 residues. This CDR3 reads CASSLEGGTEAFF. CDR3 coding DNA: TGTGCCAGCAGCTTGGAGGGTGGCACTGAAGCTTTCTTT.

The CDR3, as DNA: TGTGCCAGCAGCCCAACCCGTAGTGGAGGGGATGAAAAACTGTTTTTT. Amino acids: CASSPTRSGGDEKLFF. The V and J genes are TRBV4-2 and TRBJ1-4, with D maybe TRBD1 (5 bases). The V gene lost 4 bases and the J gene lost 6 bases, with 18 bases spanning the gap. CDR3 length: 16 amino acids. The germline V gene encodes CDR1 LGHNA and CDR2 YNFKEQ.

This chain connects TRBV7-2 to TRBJ2-1; D unclear. The CDR3 has 16 amino acids. Per germline, CDR1 SGHTA and CDR2 FQGNSA. V was pared by 8 bases and J by 4 bases, with 21 bases between. The CDR3 region is CASGAARLSPYNEQFF. The CDR3 bases are TGTGCCAGCGGTGCTGCGAGGCTGTCCCCTTACAATGAGCAGTTCTTC. Based on the CDR3 plus reference TRBV7-2 and TRBJ2-1, the full variable domain is GAGVSQSPSNKVTEKGKDVELRCDPISGHTALYWYRQSLGQGLEFLIYFQGNSAPDKSGLPSDRFSAERTGGSVSTLTIQRTQQEDSAVYLCASGAARLSPYNEQFFGPGTRLTVL.